The source of this TCR beta chain is a study of cytomegalovirus exposure and HLA in healthy donors. Findings and limits, study-wide: Some segments of the V type, notably TRBV6-2 and TRBV6-3, were excluded as indistinguishable. In a later analysis, at a false discovery rate of 0.05, about 15,000 TCR beta sequences were associated with HLA alleles. Per a later analysis, HLA-associated TCR beta chains showed more clonal expansion than other, equally common TCR beta chains.

V lost 1 base and J lost 4, with 6 bases in between. The CDR3 contains 12 residues. In germline, CDR1 is SGHRS, CDR2 YFSETQ. Comment on this clone: Its antigen is still unknown.

The primer mix had 60 Vbeta and 13 Jbeta primers. The data were produced by immunoSEQ multiplex PCR, yet TCRdb's version contains in-frame clones alone and is incomplete. The sample consists of about 83,000 clones, roughly 76% of them appearing once. This TCR was sampled from a woman aged 30 to 39 in good health and CMV-seronegative. Specimen: PBMCs. The gene calls are TRBV5-1 and TRBJ2-7, with D unresolved. The CDR3 reads CASSLQDYEQYF. The CDR3 DNA reads as TGCGCCAGCAGCTTGCAGGATTACGAGCAGTACTTC. Using reference TRBV5-1 and TRBJ2-7 for the parts outside the CDR3, the full variable domain is KAGVTQTPRYLIKTRGQQVTLSCSPISGHRSVSWYQQTPGQGLQFLFEYFSETQRNKGNFPGRFSGRQFSNSRSEMNVSTLELGDSALYLCASSLQDYEQYFGPGTRLTVT.